A selection of T cell receptor beta chains follows, all from one sample in a study of T cell repertoires in cytomegalovirus infection. One entry per CDR3 protein results from TCRdb running MiXCR on the reads. The table includes 600,000 to 800,000 distinct CDR3 sequences, 20% to 25% detected once. Specimen: CD8+ T cells from PBMCs. The receptors stem from a human donor in good health (CMV status not recorded). Some clones in this sample may be carry-over from other donors' samples. The CDR3 runs from the conserved cysteine through the conserved F or W. The D gene is left open where the match is weak. Size is omitted from some rows. Given values are once, few, many or a class for expanded clones.

clone size: .
J gene: TRBJ1-5
D gene: .
V gene: TRBV27
CDR3 protein: CASIQGSGNQPQHF
CDR3 DNA: TGTGCCAGCATCCAGGGGTCGGGCAATCAGCCCCAGCATTTT

clone size: .
J gene: TRBJ1-1
D gene: .
V gene: TRBV6-2/TRBV6-3
CDR3 protein: CASSYSYAEAFF
CDR3 DNA: TGTGCCAGCAGTTACTCCTATGCTGAAGCTTTCTTT

clone size: .
J gene: TRBJ1-2
D gene: .
V gene: TRBV29-1
CDR3 protein: CSVEPRTTGLPGYTF
CDR3 DNA: TGCAGCGTTGAACCCCGGACCACAGGGCTTCCTGGCTACACCTTC

clone size: .
J gene: TRBJ2-3
D gene: TRBD2
V gene: TRBV2
CDR3 protein: CASSLPSGGAEFSDTQYF
CDR3 DNA: TGTGCCAGCAGTCTCCCAAGCGGGGGGGCAGAGTTTTCAGATACGCAGTATTTT

clone size: few
J gene: TRBJ2-5
D gene: .
V gene: TRBV14
CDR3 protein: CASSPDGDLSEETQYF
CDR3 DNA: TGTGCCAGCAGCCCGGACGGGGATCTGAGTGAAGAGACCCAGTACTTC

clone size: few
J gene: TRBJ2-2
D gene: TRBD2
V gene: TRBV5-4
CDR3 protein: CASSKGLAGGPGELFF
CDR3 DNA: TGTGCCAGCAGCAAGGGACTAGCGGGGGGGCCCGGGGAGCTGTTTTTT

clone size: few
J gene: TRBJ2-1
D gene: .
V gene: TRBV11-2
CDR3 protein: CASSPTEGGSYNEQFF
CDR3 DNA: TGTGCCAGCAGCCCTACCGAGGGGGGCTCCTACAATGAGCAGTTCTTC

clone size: few
J gene: TRBJ1-4
D gene: .
V gene: TRBV6-1
CDR3 protein: CASSYGGPSEKLFF
CDR3 DNA: TGTGCCAGCAGTTACGGGGGGCCTTCGGAAAAACTGTTTTTT

clone size: many
J gene: TRBJ2-3
D gene: TRBD2
V gene: TRBV7-9
CDR3 protein: CASSSERASGGPPPDTQYF
CDR3 DNA: TGTGCCAGCAGCTCCGAGAGAGCTAGCGGGGGACCTCCACCCGATACGCAGTATTTT

clone size: many
J gene: TRBJ2-2
D gene: .
V gene: TRBV12-5
CDR3 protein: CASGLVLGGELFF
CDR3 DNA: TGTGCTAGTGGTTTGGTACTCGGCGGGGAGCTGTTTTTT

clone size: few
J gene: TRBJ2-3
D gene: .
V gene: TRBV9
CDR3 protein: CASSSLGPRDTQYF
CDR3 DNA: TGTGCCAGCAGCTCCCTGGGGCCTCGAGATACGCAGTATTTT

clone size: .
J gene: TRBJ1-4
D gene: .
V gene: TRBV20-1
CDR3 protein: CSARTATNEKLFF
CDR3 DNA: TGCAGTGCCCGGACAGCAACTAATGAAAAACTGTTTTTT

clone size: many
J gene: TRBJ2-1
D gene: .
V gene: TRBV7-6
CDR3 protein: CASSLMGDNEQFF
CDR3 DNA: TGTGCCAGCAGCTTAATGGGGGACAATGAGCAGTTCTTC

clone size: many
J gene: TRBJ2-1
D gene: .
V gene: TRBV7-9
CDR3 protein: CASSPPAGALSPGFF
CDR3 DNA: TGTGCCAGCAGCCCACCTGCGGGGGCCCTCAGCCCGGGGTTCTTC

clone size: .
J gene: TRBJ1-2
D gene: .
V gene: TRBV7-9
CDR3 protein: CASSLAGLRGYTF
CDR3 DNA: TGTGCCAGCAGCTTAGCCGGACTAAGGGGCTACACCTTC

clone size: .
J gene: TRBJ1-2
D gene: TRBD1
V gene: TRBV20-1
CDR3 protein: CSGLRDRGSYGYTF
CDR3 DNA: TGCAGTGGTCTACGGGACAGGGGATCTTATGGCTACACCTTC

clone size: few
J gene: TRBJ2-2
D gene: .
V gene: TRBV12-3/TRBV12-4
CDR3 protein: CASSLEQAGELFF
CDR3 DNA: TGTGCCAGCAGTTTAGAACAGGCCGGGGAGCTGTTTTTT